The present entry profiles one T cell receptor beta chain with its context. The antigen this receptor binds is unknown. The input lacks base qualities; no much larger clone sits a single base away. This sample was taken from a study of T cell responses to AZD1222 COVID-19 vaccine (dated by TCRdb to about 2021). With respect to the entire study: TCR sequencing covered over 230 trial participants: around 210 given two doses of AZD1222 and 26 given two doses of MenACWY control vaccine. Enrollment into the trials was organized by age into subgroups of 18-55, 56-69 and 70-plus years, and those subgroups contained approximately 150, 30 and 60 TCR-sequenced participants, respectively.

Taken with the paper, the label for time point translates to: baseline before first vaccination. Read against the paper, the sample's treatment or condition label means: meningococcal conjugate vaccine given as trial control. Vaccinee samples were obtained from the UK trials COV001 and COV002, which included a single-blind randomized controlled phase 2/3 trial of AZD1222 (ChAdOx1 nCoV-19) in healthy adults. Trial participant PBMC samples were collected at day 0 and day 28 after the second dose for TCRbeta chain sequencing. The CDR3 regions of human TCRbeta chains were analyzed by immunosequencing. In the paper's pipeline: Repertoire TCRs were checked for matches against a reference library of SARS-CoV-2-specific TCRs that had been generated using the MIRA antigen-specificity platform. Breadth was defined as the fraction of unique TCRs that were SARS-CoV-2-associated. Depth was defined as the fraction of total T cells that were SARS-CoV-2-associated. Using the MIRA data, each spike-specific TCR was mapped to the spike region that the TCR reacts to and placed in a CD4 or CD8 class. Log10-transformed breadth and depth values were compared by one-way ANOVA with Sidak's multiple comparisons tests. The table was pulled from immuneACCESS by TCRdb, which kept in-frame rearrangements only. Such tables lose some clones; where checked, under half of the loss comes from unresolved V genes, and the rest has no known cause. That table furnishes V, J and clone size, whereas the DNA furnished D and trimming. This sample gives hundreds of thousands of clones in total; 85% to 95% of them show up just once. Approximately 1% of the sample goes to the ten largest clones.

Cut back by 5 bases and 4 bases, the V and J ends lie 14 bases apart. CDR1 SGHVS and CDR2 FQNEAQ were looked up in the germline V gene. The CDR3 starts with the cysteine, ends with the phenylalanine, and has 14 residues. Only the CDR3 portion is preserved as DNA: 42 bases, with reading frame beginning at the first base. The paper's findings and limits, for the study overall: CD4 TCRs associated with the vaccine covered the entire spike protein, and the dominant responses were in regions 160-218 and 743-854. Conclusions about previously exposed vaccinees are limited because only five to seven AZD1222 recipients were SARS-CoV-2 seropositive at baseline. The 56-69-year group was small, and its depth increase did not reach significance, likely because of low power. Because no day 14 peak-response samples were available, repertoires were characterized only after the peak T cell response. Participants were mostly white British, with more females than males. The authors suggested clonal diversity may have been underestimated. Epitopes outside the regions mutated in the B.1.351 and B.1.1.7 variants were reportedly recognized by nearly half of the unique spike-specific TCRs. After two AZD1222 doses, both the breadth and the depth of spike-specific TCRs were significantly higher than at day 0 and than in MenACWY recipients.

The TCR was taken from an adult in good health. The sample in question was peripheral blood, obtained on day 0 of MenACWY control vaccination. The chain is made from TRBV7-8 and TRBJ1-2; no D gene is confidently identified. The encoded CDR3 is CASSPARVGYGYTF. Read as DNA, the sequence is TGTGCCAGCAGCCCGGCGAGGGTTGGCTATGGCTACACCTTC.